The text below deals with one T cell receptor beta chain. What it binds is not known. Produced via immunoSEQ multiplex PCR; TCRdb's table is partial and in-frame only. Of under 35,000 clones in the sample, about 70% were seen once. This sample is part of a study of regulatory and conventional T cells in RAG deficiency. Study-level results: Shorter CDR3s in all patient subsets; >80% Treg-Tconv overlap in Omenn. In Omenn syndrome, sorted "Tregs" may be peripherally activated cells. Control T-cell subsets had markedly higher Shannon entropy and lower Simpson indices than RAG-deficient patients.

The sorted conventional CD4+ T cells were CD25-low and CD127-high, with genomic DNA sequenced. Trimming cost V 6 bases and J 3 bases; bases outside gene matches: 5. CDR1 MNHNY and CDR2 SVGAGI come from the germline V gene (reference sequence). The CDR3 is 15 residues long. These records were also assigned to another study, of regulatory T cells. Per that study: Primers: 52 TRBV forward and 13 TRBJ reverse. In patients, unique TRB V-J pairs were restricted and V/J usage skewed, especially in Tregs.

The sequencing sample was made of CD4+ effector T cells sorted from blood. This receptor was obtained from a human donor in good health. This chain joins TRBV6-6 and TRBJ1-6, with 7 positions matching TRBD1. CDR3 DNA: TGTGCCAGCAGCCGGGACAGTGACTATAATTCACCCCTCCACTTT. Translating it yields CASSRDSDYNSPLHF.